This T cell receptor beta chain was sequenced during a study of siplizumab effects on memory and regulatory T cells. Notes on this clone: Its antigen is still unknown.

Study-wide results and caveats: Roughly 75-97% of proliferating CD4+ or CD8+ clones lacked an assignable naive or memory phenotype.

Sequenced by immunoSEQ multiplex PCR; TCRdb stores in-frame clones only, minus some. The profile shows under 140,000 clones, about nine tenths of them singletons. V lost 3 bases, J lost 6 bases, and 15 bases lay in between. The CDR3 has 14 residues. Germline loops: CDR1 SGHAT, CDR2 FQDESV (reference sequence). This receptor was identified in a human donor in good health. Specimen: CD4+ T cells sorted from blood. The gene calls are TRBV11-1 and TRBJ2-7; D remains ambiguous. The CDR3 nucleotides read TGTGCCAGCAGCTTGCGGCAGGTGTTGGCCGAGCAGTACTTC. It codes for CASSLRQVLAEQYF.